This T cell receptor (beta chain) was sequenced for a study of blood T cell repertoires in COVID-19. About the study: Acute-phase and convalescent COVID-19 samples originated in the United States, Italy and Spain. PBMCs, B-cell-depleted T cells, or T cells were the source of the cDNA or gDNA that made up the material.

Per the original data handling: Estimation of nucleated cell counts relied on the amplification of reference gene primers. Data came from immunoSEQ multiplex PCR; TCRdb stores just in-frame clones and leaves some out. D and trimming come from the DNA, and the V and J calls and clone size come from that table. The sample lists approximately 350,000 clones; about 88% were seen once. This CDR3 has 13 amino acids. Trimming stripped 7 bases from V and 4 bases from J, with 13 bases between. The TCR comes from an older woman with COVID-19, enrolled during active disease. Source material: peripheral blood. The chain couples TRBV12-3 or TRBV12-4 to TRBJ1-2; possibly TRBD1 for D (6 bases). The chain's CDR3 is CASTWTAIYGYTF. The CDR3 DNA reads as TGTGCCAGCACCTGGACAGCTATCTATGGCTACACCTTC.